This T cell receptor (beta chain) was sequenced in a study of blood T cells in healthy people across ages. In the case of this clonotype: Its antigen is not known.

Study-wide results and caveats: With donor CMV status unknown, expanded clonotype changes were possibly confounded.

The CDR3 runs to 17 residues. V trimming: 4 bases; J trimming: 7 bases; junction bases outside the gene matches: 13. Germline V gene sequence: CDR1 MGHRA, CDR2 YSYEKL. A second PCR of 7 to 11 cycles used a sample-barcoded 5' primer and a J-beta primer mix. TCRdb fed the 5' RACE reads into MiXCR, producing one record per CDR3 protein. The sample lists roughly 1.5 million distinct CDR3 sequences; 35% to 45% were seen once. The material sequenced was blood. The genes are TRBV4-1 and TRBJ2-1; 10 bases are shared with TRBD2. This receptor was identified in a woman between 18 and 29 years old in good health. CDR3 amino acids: CASSPSPPGLARNEQFF. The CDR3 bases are TGCGCCAGCAGCCCTTCCCCCCCGGGACTAGCGAGAAATGAGCAGTTCTTC.